The 10 T cell receptor beta chains given below trace back to one sample, sequenced in a study of T cell clonotyping in hematopoietic cell transplantation. This sample's time point: recipient sample about 28 days before transplant, after cytoreduction. Here immunoSEQ multiplex PCR was the method, and the copy in TCRdb shows in-frame clones only, minus some. Among tens of thousands of clones, more than 75% were seen once, and the ten largest hold about 6.1%. The sample consisted of peripheral blood mononuclear cells, taken before stem cell transplant. These receptors came from a man aged 60 to 75 with biphenotypic leukemia. Some clones in this sample may be carry-over from other donors' samples.

V gene TRBV19 combines with J gene TRBJ2-1; D perhaps matches TRBD1 (5 bases). Germline V gene lookup returns CDR1 LNHDA and CDR2 SQIVND (reference sequence). This CDR3 has 17 amino acids. The ends were cut back, 3 bases at V and 9 bases at J, with 24 bases in the middle. This chain's CDR3 is CASSIMRGSDMGIEQFF. DNA of the CDR3: TGTGCCAGTAGTATCATGCGTGGCTCGGACATGGGAATTGAGCAGTTCTTC.

The chain has TRBV25-1 and TRBJ2-3; the match to TRBD1 covers 9 bases. Germline V gives CDR1 MGHDK, CDR2 SYGVNS. V lost 6 bases, J lost 4 bases, and 8 bases stayed unmatched. The length of the CDR3 is 15 residues. The CDR3 nucleotides read TGTGCCAGCAGAATGACAGGGGGTCGGCCAGATACGCAGTATTTT. It codes for CASRMTGGRPDTQYF.

This chain uses TRBV6-1 with TRBJ2-7; possibly TRBD2 for D (5 bases). The CDR3 runs 14 residues. With 3 bases removed from V and 0 bases from J, the gap between germline ends came to 9 bases. In germline, CDR1 is MNHNS, CDR2 SASEGT. The CDR3 coding sequence is TGTGCCAGCAGTGAGGACTTTTCCTCCTACGAGCAGTACTTC. Translating gives CASSEDFSSYEQYF.

The chain links TRBV11-2 to TRBJ2-7, with TRBD2 identical over 9 bases. Trimming removed 5 bases from V and 3 bases from J; junction bases left unmatched: 8. CDR1 and CDR2 from the germline V gene are SGHAT and FQNNGV. The CDR3 is 15 residues long. The CDR3 DNA follows: TGTGCCAGCAGCCCTACTAGCGGGCCCTACTACGAGCAGTACTTC. Encoded protein: CASSPTSGPYYEQYF.

The chain recombines TRBV9 with TRBJ2-3; 10 bases agree with TRBD2. The CDR3 extends over 17 amino acids. The junction had 7 bases not matched to a gene; V was cut back by 0 bases and J by 3 bases. Germline V CDR1 and CDR2: SGDLS, YYNGEE. The CDR3 sequence: CASSVDPLAGVTDTQYF. DNA of the CDR3: TGTGCCAGCAGCGTAGACCCCCTAGCGGGAGTAACAGATACGCAGTATTTT. The full variable domain, in which reference TRBV9 and TRBJ2-3 provide the parts outside the CDR3, is DSGVTQTPKHLITATGQRVTLRCSPRSGDLSVYWYQQSLDQGLQFLIQYYNGEERAKGNILERFSAQQFPDLHSELNLSSLELGDSALYFCASSVDPLAGVTDTQYFGPGTRLTVL.

The V call is TRBV21-1, the J call TRBJ1-5. TRBV21-1 is noted as a pseudogene. The CDR3 is 15 amino acids. Here the CDR3 reads CASSKRGAGDQPQHF. The CDR3 DNA is TGTGCCAGCAGCAAAAGGGGGGCCGGGGATCAGCCCCAGCATTTT.

The chain carries TRBV11-1 and TRBJ1-1; 10 positions agree with TRBD1. V was pared by 8 bases and J by 3 bases, with 6 bases of the junction left unmatched. Germline V gene lookup returns CDR1 SGHAT and CDR2 FQDESV (reference sequence). The CDR3 has 14 residues. CDR3 coding DNA: TGTGCCAGCCGCCGGGACAGGGGTGACACTGAAGCTTTCTTT. Amino acid sequence: CASRRDRGDTEAFF.

There are a few counts of this clone. V usage is TRBV6-1 and J usage is TRBJ1-4; a possible D gene is TRBD1 (6 bases). The CDR3 is 14 residues long. The V end lost 10 bases, the J end lost 8 bases, and 20 bases lay between the germline ends. Germline CDR1 and CDR2: MNHNS and SASEGT. The CDR3 is CATRDAGEIEKLFF. The CDR3 nucleotides are TGTGCCACAAGAGACGCAGGGGAGATAGAAAAACTGTTTTTT.

This chain uses TRBV7-2 with TRBJ2-7; D uncertain. The V gene's germline CDR1 is SGHTA and CDR2 FQGNSA. V lost 3 bases, J lost 3 bases, and 9 bases lay in between. The CDR3 spans 13 residues. CDR3 in DNA: TGTGCCAGCAGCTTGGCCGCGGACTACGAGCAGTACTTC. Protein: CASSLAADYEQYF.

This chain uses TRBV12-5 with TRBJ2-1; D is undetermined. Looked up from germline, CDR1 is LGHNT and CDR2 is FRNRAP. V was pared by 6 bases and J by 8 bases, with 11 bases between. The CDR3 is 12 residues long. The chain's CDR3 is CASGIRSDEQFF. The DNA of the CDR3 is TGTGCTAGTGGAATACGATCGGATGAGCAGTTCTTC.